This T cell receptor (beta chain) stems from a study of response to subunit inactivated influenza vaccine. TCRdb passed the RT-PCR reads through MiXCR, listing each CDR3 protein once. The sample yields more than 500,000 distinct CDR3 sequences, approximately 10% seen once. This clonotype was found a few times. The CDR3 covers 15 residues. The germline gives CDR1 LNHNV, CDR2 YYDKDF (reference sequence). Trimming took 3 bases from V and 4 from J, leaving 15 bases between them. These data were also reused for a study on T cells expressing NK-cell markers. That study reports: UMIs accompanied the 5'RACE template switching by which TCR beta cDNA was made. Repertoire data for TCR beta were derived from sorted T cells (CD3+CD56+NKG2C+, CD3+CD56+NKG2C- and CD3+CD56-NKG2C+). About six donors carried dominant NKG2C+ clonotypes that made up roughly 1.0-7.5% of their CD8+ T cells. HCMV specificity of the expanded NKG2C+ T cell clones was not established.

The source was PBMCs from blood, collected on the day of vaccination. The source is a man between 50 and 59 years old who received an inactivated influenza vaccine. The V and J genes are TRBV15 and TRBJ2-5; weak D call: TRBD2 (6 bases). CDR3 DNA sequence: TGTGCCACCAGCAGGTCACGCGGGATGGGAGAGACCCAGTACTTC. Its protein product is CATSRSRGMGETQYF.